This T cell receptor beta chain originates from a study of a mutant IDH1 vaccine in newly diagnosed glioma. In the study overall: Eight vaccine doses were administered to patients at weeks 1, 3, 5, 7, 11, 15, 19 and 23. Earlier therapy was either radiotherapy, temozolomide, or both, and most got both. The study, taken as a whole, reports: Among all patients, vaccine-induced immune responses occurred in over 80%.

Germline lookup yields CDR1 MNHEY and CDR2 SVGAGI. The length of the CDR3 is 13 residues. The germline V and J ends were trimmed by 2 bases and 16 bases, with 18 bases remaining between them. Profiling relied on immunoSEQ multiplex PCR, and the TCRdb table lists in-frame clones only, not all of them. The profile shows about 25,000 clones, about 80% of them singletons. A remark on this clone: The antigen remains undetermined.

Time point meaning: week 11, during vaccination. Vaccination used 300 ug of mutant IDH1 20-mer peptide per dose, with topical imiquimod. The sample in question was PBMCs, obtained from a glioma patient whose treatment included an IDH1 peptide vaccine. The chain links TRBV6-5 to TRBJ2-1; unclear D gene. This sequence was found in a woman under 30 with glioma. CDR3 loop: CASSYIDTKPLFF. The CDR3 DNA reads TGTGCCAGCAGTTACATTGACACTAAACCATTATTCTTC.